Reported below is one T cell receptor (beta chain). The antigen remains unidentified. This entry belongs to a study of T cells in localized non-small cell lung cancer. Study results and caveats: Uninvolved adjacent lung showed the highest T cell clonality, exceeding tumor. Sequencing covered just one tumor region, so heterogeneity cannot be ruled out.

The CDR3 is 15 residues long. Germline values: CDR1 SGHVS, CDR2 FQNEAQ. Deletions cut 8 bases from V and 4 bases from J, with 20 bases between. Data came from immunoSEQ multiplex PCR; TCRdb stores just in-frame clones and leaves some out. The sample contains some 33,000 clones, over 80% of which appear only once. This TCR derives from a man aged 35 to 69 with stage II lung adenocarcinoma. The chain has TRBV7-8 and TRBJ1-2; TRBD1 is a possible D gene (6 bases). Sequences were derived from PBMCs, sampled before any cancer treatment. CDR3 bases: TGTGCCAGCCGTCGCGGGGACAACTGGAGCTATGGCTACACCTTC. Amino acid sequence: CASRRGDNWSYGYTF.